This TCR beta chain came from a study of shared clonotypes between healthy human individuals. Study-wide findings and caveats: A generally larger estimated richness was seen in naive subsets than in memory subsets.

In the case of this clone: Its antigen is as yet unknown.

The authors ran the assay at deep level. Sequenced by immunoSEQ multiplex PCR; TCRdb stores in-frame clones only, minus some. The sample has about 980,000 clones, around 80% seen once; the top ten hold about 1.5%. V was trimmed by 8 bases and J by 4 bases, leaving 9 bases between them. The CDR3 has 12 residues. Germline-derived CDR1 and CDR2 are ENHRY and SYGVKD. This receptor was obtained from a man between 18 and 35 years old in good health. Sequencing was carried out using memory CD4+ T cells sorted from blood. Subset described: CD45RA-negative fraction. The chain links TRBV10-3 to TRBJ1-5, with D unclear. The CDR3, as DNA: TGTGCCATCGGTGTGCAGAATCAGCCCCAGCATTTT. This encodes CAIGVQNQPQHF.